Below are 17 T cell receptor beta chains sequenced from a single sample in a study of CD8 T cells in Susac syndrome. With random hexamers, reverse transcription was performed on about 0.5 to 1 ug of RNA. MiXCR was run by TCRdb on the immunoSEQ multiplex PCR reads, yielding one entry per CDR3 protein. In the table there are about 180,000 distinct CDR3 sequences, 90% to 95% of which are singletons. Sequencing input: CD4+ T cells from PBMCs. The origin of the receptors is a human donor with Susac syndrome.

The chain combines TRBV30 with TRBJ1-1; 7 nucleotides line up with TRBD1. Germline V lookup: CDR1 GTSNPN, CDR2 SVGIG (reference sequence). This CDR3 has 14 amino acids. J was trimmed by 3 bases and V by 1 base; bases with no gene match: 5. The CDR3 nucleotides are TGTGCCTGGAGTGGGGCAGGGGGACACACTGAAGCTTTCTTT. It codes for CAWSGAGGHTEAFF.

The rearrangement links TRBV28 to TRBJ2-4; 10 bases match TRBD1. The CDR3 consists of 16 residues. The V segment lost 4 bases and the J segment 8 bases; nucleotides outside the gene matches: 11. Germline CDR1 reads MDHEN; CDR2 reads SYDVKM. The CDR3 coding sequence is TGTGCCAGCAGTTCCCGGACAGGGGGGGCTTTTGACATTCAGTACTTC. Translating it yields CASSSRTGGAFDIQYF. Variable domain in full (rest from reference TRBV28 and TRBJ2-4): DVKVTQSSRYLVKRTGEKVFLECVQDMDHENMFWYRQDPGLGLRLIYFSYDVKMKEKGDIPEGYSVSREKKERFSLILESASTNQTSMYLCASSSRTGGAFDIQYFGAGTRLSVL.

In DNA, the CDR3 is TGCAGCGTTGAACTGGGTCACCAAGAGACCCAGTACTTC. It is translated as CSVELGHQETQYF. The V and J genes are TRBV29-1 and TRBJ2-5; unclear D gene. Germline-derived CDR1 and CDR2 are SQVTM and ANQGSEA. Deletions cut 2 bases from V and 0 bases from J, with 7 bases between. CDR3 length: 13 residues.

The V call is TRBV19, the J call TRBJ2-5; D remains unclear. The CDR3 spans 14 residues. Trimming took off 5 bases at V and 7 bases at J, with 17 bases between the two ends. CDR1 LNHDA and CDR2 SQIVND come from the germline V gene (reference sequence). Here the CDR3 DNA reads TGTGCCAGTAGTGTCGGCCTTCCCCCCGGGACCCAGTACTTC. This sequence encodes CASSVGLPPGTQYF.

A single count supports this clonotype. This chain joins TRBV20-1 and TRBJ2-5, with D tentatively TRBD1 (6 bases). This CDR3 has 14 amino acids. Germline V gives CDR1 DFQATT, CDR2 SNEGSKA (reference sequence). Trimming left V 6 bases short and J 5 bases short, with 19 bases between. The CDR3 loop is CSASVGGVRETQYF. The CDR3 DNA reads TGCAGTGCCAGTGTAGGGGGTGTACGCGAGACCCAGTACTTC.

The chain carries TRBV7-9 and TRBJ1-1; tentative D call: TRBD1 (6 bases). This CDR3 comprises 14 residues. Germline lookup yields CDR1 SEHNR and CDR2 FQNEAQ (reference sequence). V was clipped by 6 bases and J by 4 bases, with 15 bases between them. For the CDR3, the DNA is TGTGCCAGCAGTCGCAGGGAGGGGGGCACTGAAGCTTTCTTT. Protein sequence: CASSRREGGTEAFF.

This chain connects TRBV19 to TRBJ2-4, with TRBD2 matching over 9 bases. The CDR3 length is 16 residues. In germline, CDR1 is LNHDA, CDR2 SQIVND (reference sequence). Trimming cost V 5 bases and J 0 bases; bases outside gene matches: 5. CDR3 loop: CASSLLAGLAKNIQYF. The CDR3 nucleotides are TGTGCCAGTAGTTTACTAGCGGGTCTAGCCAAAAACATTCAGTACTTC.

This rearrangement joins TRBV3-1 to TRBJ1-1, with unresolved D. The V gene lost 0 bases and the J gene lost 4 bases, with 6 bases spanning the gap. The germline V gene has CDR1 LGHDT and CDR2 YNNKEL (reference sequence). CDR3 size: 13 residues. The chain's CDR3 is CASSQEGRTEAFF. The CDR3 bases are TGTGCCAGCAGCCAAGAGGGCCGCACTGAAGCTTTCTTT.

This rearrangement joins TRBV2 to TRBJ2-2, with D tentatively TRBD1 or TRBD2 (6 bases each). Germline assignment: CDR1 SNHLY and CDR2 FYNNEI. V was trimmed by 6 bases and J by 0 bases, leaving 11 bases between them. This CDR3 spans 15 amino acids. The CDR3 spells CASSRGRANTGELFF. As DNA, the CDR3 is TGTGCCAGCAGCCGGGGGCGGGCGAACACCGGGGAGCTGTTTTTT.

The J gene is TRBJ2-3, the V gene TRBV5-1; 14 positions match TRBD2. Per germline, CDR1 SGHRS and CDR2 YFSETQ. This CDR3 contains 19 residues. Trimming cost V 4 bases and J 2 bases; bases outside gene matches: 12. CDR3 protein: CASSLLTSGGAGVTDTQYF. The DNA of the CDR3 is TGCGCCAGCAGCCTCCTGACTAGCGGGGGGGCCGGAGTCACAGATACGCAGTATTTT.

The chain carries TRBV3-1 and TRBJ2-7; D gene unclear. Germline values: CDR1 LGHDT, CDR2 YNNKEL (reference sequence). Trimming removed 4 bases at V and 7 bases at J, with 14 bases between. The CDR3 extends over 13 amino acids. The CDR3 sequence is CASSRALFGEQYF. The CDR3 DNA reads TGTGCCAGCAGCCGGGCCTTGTTTGGGGAGCAGTACTTC.

V and J are TRBV6-2 or TRBV6-3 and TRBJ2-6; 8 nucleotides match TRBD2. The germline CDR1 and CDR2 sequences are MNHEY and SVGEGT. Losses at the gene ends were 10 bases for V and 0 bases for J; bases not matched to a gene: 17. The CDR3 is 19 amino acids. This CDR3 is CATGQILGGRYSGANVLTF. The CDR3 region has the DNA TGTGCCACCGGTCAAATTTTGGGCGGGAGGTACTCTGGGGCCAACGTCCTGACTTTC.

This sequence joins TRBV20-1 and TRBJ1-2, with 8 bases lining up with TRBD1. The CDR3 covers 14 residues. Germline trimming cut 5 bases from V and 6 bases from J; bases unmatched to any gene: 11. CDR1 is DFQATT, CDR2 SNEGSKA, per germline (reference sequence). The chain's CDR3 is CSARDRRVRHGYTF. The CDR3 DNA reads as TGCAGTGCTCGGGACAGGAGGGTTCGCCATGGCTACACCTTC.

V usage is TRBV4-1 and J usage is TRBJ1-5, with 7 bases that match TRBD1. V shed 1 base, J shed 6 bases, and the junction held 6 bases outside the gene matches. This CDR3 is built from 15 residues. CDR1 MGHRA and CDR2 YSYEKL come from the germline V gene. The CDR3 protein is CASSQGQGGSQPQHF. The CDR3, as DNA: TGCGCCAGCAGCCAAGGACAGGGAGGGAGTCAGCCCCAGCATTTT.

The rearrangement uses TRBV30 and TRBJ2-1; D is perhaps TRBD2 (5 bases). The CDR3 consists of 13 residues. Germline V gives CDR1 GTSNPN, CDR2 SVGIG (reference sequence). Between the trimmed V and J ends, which lost 3 bases and 2 bases, there was a span of 8 bases. CDR3 sequence reads: CAWSGNPYNEQFF. CDR3 nucleotides: TGTGCCTGGAGCGGGAACCCCTACAATGAGCAGTTCTTC.

The chain combines TRBV3-1 with TRBJ1-3, with D uncertain. Trimming removed 3 bases at V and 9 bases at J, with 12 bases between. Germline CDR1 reads LGHDT; CDR2 reads YNNKEL (reference sequence). CDR3 length: 13 amino acids. The CDR3 spells CASSHGQIGTIYF. CDR3 nucleotides: TGTGCCAGCAGCCACGGGCAAATCGGCACCATATATTTT.

The chain uses TRBV2 and TRBJ2-5; TRBD2 might be the D (7 bases). Trimming left V 8 bases short and J 2 bases short, with 15 bases between. Germline lookup yields CDR1 SNHLY and CDR2 FYNNEI. The CDR3 loop spans 14 amino acids. This CDR3 is CASVWGGTQETQYF. The CDR3 bases are TGTGCCAGCGTCTGGGGGGGCACACAAGAGACCCAGTACTTC.